Only a few counts were recorded for the clone carrying this T cell receptor (beta chain). TCRdb re-derived calls from the RT-PCR reads in MiXCR, one entry per CDR3 protein. The sample includes approximately 200,000 distinct CDR3 sequences, about 38% of them seen just once. This sample was included in a study of patients and donors after allogeneic stem cell transplantation. Germline V gene lookup returns CDR1 DFQATT and CDR2 SNEGSKA (reference sequence). This CDR3 region has 14 residues. Between the trimmed V and J ends, which lost 0 bases and 8 bases, there was a span of 14 bases. V is TRBV20-1 and J is TRBJ2-1; D could derive from TRBD1 or TRBD2 (5 bases each). Sequencing input: blood, either unsorted or a sorted T cell fraction (not recorded which). The source is a human donor who was either an allogeneic HSCT recipient or a stem cell or donor lymphocyte infusion donor (not recorded which). It is not recorded whose cells these are; they may come from a transplant donor. CDR3 sequence reads: CSARDGVRGDEQFF. The CDR3 nucleotides are TGCAGTGCTAGAGATGGGGTCCGGGGCGATGAGCAGTTCTTC.